This TCR beta chain was recorded in a study of neurological immune-mediated disorders. As for the cDNA, it was generated by 5'RACE with 10-nucleotide random UMIs. TCRdb reanalysed the 5' RACE reads using MiXCR and keeps one entry per CDR3 protein. This sample has approximately 70,000 distinct CDR3 sequences; 10% occur once, and the top ten carry 8.5% to 10%. Time point specified: longitudinal time-point 1 (baseline). Maryland, USA blood bank volunteers served as healthy controls. A total of 2 million PBMCs stored at -80 degrees C provided the unsorted libraries. General study results and limits: HTLV-1-associated myelopathy had the most TCR clonal expansion, while multiple sclerosis had the least, a level that fell below healthy controls.

At least ten counts were recorded for this clonotype. The antigen remains unidentified. Sequenced sample: PBMCs. The source is a man younger than 40 in good health.

DNA for the CDR3: TGTGCCAGCAGTACCTCACGAGGGGACTATGGCTACACCTTC. Its translation is CASSTSRGDYGYTF. The chain uses TRBV28 and TRBJ1-2, with D maybe TRBD1 (5 bases). Trimming cost V 5 bases and J 3 bases, with 13 bases left between them. The CDR3 length is 14 residues. Germline V lookup: CDR1 MDHEN, CDR2 SYDVKM.